The next 9 T cell receptor beta chains were all read from a single sample in a study of T-cell reconstitution after alpha-beta-depleted transplantation in children (dated by TCRdb to between 2015 and 2016). The treatment or condition label for this specimen denotes: allogeneic hematopoietic cell transplantation with graft depleted of TCRalphabeta T cells and CD19 B cells. Library prep was done by PCR. Reads for this sample came from an Illumina HiSeq 2500. TCR libraries were prepared with molecular barcoding, using unique molecular identifiers to normalize TCRbeta repertoire quantification. TCRdb reprocessed the public reads (quality trimming at Q25 with fastp, clone calling with MiXCR) and kept in-frame beta chains. Rows are combined by CDR3 protein, so each entry shows the most common genes and DNA. The sample data list 700,000 to 950,000 distinct CDR3 sequences, and around 15% of these were observed just once. The ten most abundant clones make up roughly 5% of the sample.

Sequencing used PBMCs, mostly from graft donor cells, obtained 360 days after TCRalphabeta/CD19-depleted stem cell transplant. All receptors come from a male patient aged 5 to 17 who had a stem cell transplant for acute lymphoblastic leukemia, so the T cells may come from the graft donor.

This clonotype has just a few counts. V is TRBV20-1 and J is TRBJ2-7; tentative D call: TRBD1 (5 bases). CDR1 is DFQATT and CDR2 is SNEGSKA in the germline V gene (reference sequence). The V and J ends lost 5 bases and 4 bases respectively, with 18 bases between them. This CDR3 comprises 14 residues. The DNA for the CDR3 is TGCAGTGCTCTATCAGGACAAACGGGTTACGAGCAGTACTTC. Encoded protein: CSALSGQTGYEQYF.

This chain connects TRBV7-8 to TRBJ2-6; D gene ambiguous. This CDR3 region has 17 residues. Germline CDR1 reads SGHVS; CDR2 reads FQNEAQ. Trimming removed 1 base from V and 0 bases from J, with 10 bases in between. The CDR3 DNA is TGTGCCAGCAGCTTAGGACTTCTTCACTCTGGGGCCAACGTCCTGACTTTC. This codes for CASSLGLLHSGANVLTF.

This clonotype has only a few counts. This chain uses TRBV19 with TRBJ1-1; 8 nucleotides line up with TRBD1. J lost 8 bases, V lost 7 bases, and 12 bases had no gene match. Germline CDR1 and CDR2: LNHDA and SQIVND (reference sequence). The CDR3 covers 14 residues. The CDR3 DNA is TGTGCCAGTACCCTTTCCCGCGCAGGGGGCGAAGCTTTCTTT. Encoded protein: CASTLSRAGGEAFF.

This clonotype was found a few times. The genes are TRBV7-9 and TRBJ2-7; 9 nucleotides align to TRBD2. The CDR3 has 16 amino acids. With 1 base clipped from V and 0 bases from J, the junction kept 4 bases outside the gene matches. CDR1 is SEHNR and CDR2 is FQNEAQ in the germline V gene (reference sequence). CDR3 loop: CASSLDVAGDSYEQYF. As DNA, the CDR3 is TGTGCCAGCAGCTTAGATGTAGCGGGAGACTCCTACGAGCAGTACTTC.

The chain carries TRBV27 and TRBJ2-2; D may be TRBD1 (6 bases). The germline V gene has CDR1 MNHEY and CDR2 SMNVEV (reference sequence). Trimming took off 6 bases at V and 0 bases at J, with 8 bases between the two ends. CDR3 length equals 14 residues. The CDR3 DNA follows: TGTGCCAGCAGCGACAGGCCGAACACCGGGGAGCTGTTTTTT. It specifies CASSDRPNTGELFF.

The table lists this clonotype with a few counts. The chain uses TRBV5-1 and TRBJ2-2, with D perhaps matching TRBD2 (6 bases). The germline V and J ends were trimmed by 0 bases and 0 bases, with 9 bases remaining between them. CDR1 is SGHRS, CDR2 YFSETQ, per germline. This CDR3 has 16 amino acids. CDR3: CASSLVGGPNTGELFF. The CDR3, as DNA: TGCGCCAGCAGCTTGGTGGGGGGACCGAACACCGGGGAGCTGTTTTTT.

This chain connects TRBV6-6 to TRBJ2-7; D is unclear. There are 11 residues in the CDR3. V shed 7 bases and J shed 4 bases, with 8 bases lying between them. Germline assignment: CDR1 MNHNY and CDR2 SVGAGI (reference sequence). In nucleotides, the CDR3 is TGTGCCAGCACCGAACAGTACGAGCAGTACTTC. Protein product: CASTEQYEQYF.

In this sample, this clonotype turned up a few times. The CDR3 sequence is CASSVAPGQGNEKLFF. The DNA for the CDR3 is TGTGCCAGCAGCGTAGCCCCGGGACAGGGTAATGAAAAACTGTTTTTT. The genes are TRBV9 and TRBJ1-4, with TRBD1 matching over 9 bases. The CDR3 totals 16 residues. Germline lookup yields CDR1 SGDLS and CDR2 YYNGEE. The V segment lost 0 bases and the J segment 4 bases; nucleotides outside the gene matches: 4.

The J gene is TRBJ2-7, the V gene TRBV13, with 7 bases fitting TRBD2. Looked up from germline, CDR1 is PRHDT and CDR2 is FYEKMQ (reference sequence). This CDR3 comprises 15 residues. With 1 base clipped from V and 7 bases from J, the junction kept 10 bases outside the gene matches. The CDR3 protein is CASSLAGGRANEQYF. The CDR3 DNA reads as TGTGCCAGCAGCTTAGCAGGAGGGAGGGCAAATGAGCAGTACTTC.